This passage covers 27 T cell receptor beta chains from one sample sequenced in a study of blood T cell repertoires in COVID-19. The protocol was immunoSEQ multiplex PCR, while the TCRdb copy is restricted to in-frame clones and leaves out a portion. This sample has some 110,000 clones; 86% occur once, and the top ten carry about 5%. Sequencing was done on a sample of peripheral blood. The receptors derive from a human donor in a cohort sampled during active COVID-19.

The CDR3 nucleotides are TGTGCCAGCAGTGGTGGCAACACTGAAGCTTTCTTT. Its protein product is CASSGGNTEAFF. V usage is TRBV2 and J usage is TRBJ1-1; D ambiguous. The germline V and J ends were trimmed by 4 bases and 2 bases, with 5 bases remaining between them. Germline V gives CDR1 SNHLY, CDR2 FYNNEI. The CDR3 extends over 12 amino acids.

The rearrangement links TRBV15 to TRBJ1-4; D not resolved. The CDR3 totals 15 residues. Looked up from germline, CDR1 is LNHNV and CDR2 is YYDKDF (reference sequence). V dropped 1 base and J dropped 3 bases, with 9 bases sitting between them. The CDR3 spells CATSRGEDPNEKLFF. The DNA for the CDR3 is TGTGCCACCAGCAGAGGGGAGGATCCTAATGAAAAACTGTTTTTT.

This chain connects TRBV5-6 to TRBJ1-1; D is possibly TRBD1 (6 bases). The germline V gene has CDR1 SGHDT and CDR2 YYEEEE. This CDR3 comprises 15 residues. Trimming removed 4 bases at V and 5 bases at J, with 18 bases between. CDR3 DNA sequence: TGTGCCAGCAGCCGGGACACCAGGGCGGAAACTGAAGCTTTCTTT. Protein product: CASSRDTRAETEAFF.

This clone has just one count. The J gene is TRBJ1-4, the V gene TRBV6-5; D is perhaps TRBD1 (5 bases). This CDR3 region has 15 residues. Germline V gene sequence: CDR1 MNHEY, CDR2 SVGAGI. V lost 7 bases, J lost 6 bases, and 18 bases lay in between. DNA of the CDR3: TGTGCCAGCAACCAAGGGACTGAAGGATATGAAAAACTGTTTTTT. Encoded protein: CASNQGTEGYEKLFF.

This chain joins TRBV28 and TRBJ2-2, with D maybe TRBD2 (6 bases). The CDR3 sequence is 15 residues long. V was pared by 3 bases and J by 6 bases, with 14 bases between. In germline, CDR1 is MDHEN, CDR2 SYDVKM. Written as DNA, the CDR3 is TGTGCCAGCAGTTTGGAGGGCACGGTGGCCGGGGAGCTGTTTTTT. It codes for CASSLEGTVAGELFF.

The CDR3 sequence: CATSDRRGGANDNEQFF. Written as DNA, the CDR3 is TGTGCCACCAGTGATCGGCGAGGGGGGGCTAACGACAATGAGCAGTTCTTC. The chain joins TRBV24-1 to TRBJ2-1; perhaps TRBD2 as D (7 bases). The germline V gene encodes CDR1 KGHDR and CDR2 SFDVKD. The CDR3 runs 17 residues. Trimming pared 3 bases from V and 5 bases from J, leaving 19 bases between.

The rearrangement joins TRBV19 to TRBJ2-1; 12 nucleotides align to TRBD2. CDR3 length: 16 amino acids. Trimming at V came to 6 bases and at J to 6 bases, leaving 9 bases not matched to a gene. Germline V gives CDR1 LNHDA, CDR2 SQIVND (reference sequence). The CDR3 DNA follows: TGTGCCAGTAGAACCCTACTAGCGGGAGGAGGCAATGAGCAGTTCTTC. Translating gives CASRTLLAGGGNEQFF.

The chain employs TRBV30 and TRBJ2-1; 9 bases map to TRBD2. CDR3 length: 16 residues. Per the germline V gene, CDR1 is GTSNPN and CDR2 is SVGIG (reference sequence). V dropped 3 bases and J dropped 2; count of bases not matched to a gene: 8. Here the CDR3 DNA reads TGTGCCTGGAGGGGAGAGGCGGGAGGGCCCTACAATGAGCAGTTCTTC. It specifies CAWRGEAGGPYNEQFF.

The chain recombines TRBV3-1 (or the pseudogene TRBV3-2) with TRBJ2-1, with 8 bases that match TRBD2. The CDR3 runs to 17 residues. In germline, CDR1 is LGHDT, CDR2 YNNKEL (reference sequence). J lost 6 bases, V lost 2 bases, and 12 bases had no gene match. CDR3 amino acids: CASSQRVAGGGANEQFF. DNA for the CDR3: TGTGCCAGCAGCCAAAGGGTGGCGGGAGGAGGGGCCAATGAGCAGTTCTTC.

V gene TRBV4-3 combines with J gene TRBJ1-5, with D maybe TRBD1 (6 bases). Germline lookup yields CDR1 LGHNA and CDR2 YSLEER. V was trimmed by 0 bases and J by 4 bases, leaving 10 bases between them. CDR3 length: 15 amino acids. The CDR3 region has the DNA TGCGCCAGCAGCCAAGATAGAAGGGGGAATCAGCCCCAGCATTTT. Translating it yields CASSQDRRGNQPQHF.

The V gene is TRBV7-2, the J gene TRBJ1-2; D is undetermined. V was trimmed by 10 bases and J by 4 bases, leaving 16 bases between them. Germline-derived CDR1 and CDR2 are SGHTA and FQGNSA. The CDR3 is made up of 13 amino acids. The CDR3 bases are TGTGCCACTAGGCCACCTGAATTCTATGGCTACACCTTC. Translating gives CATRPPEFYGYTF.

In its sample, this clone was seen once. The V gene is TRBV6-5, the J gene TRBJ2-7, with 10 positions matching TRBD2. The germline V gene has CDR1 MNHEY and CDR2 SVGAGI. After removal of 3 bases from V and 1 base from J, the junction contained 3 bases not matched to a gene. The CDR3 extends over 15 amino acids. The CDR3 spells CASSYSGRRSYEQYF. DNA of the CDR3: TGTGCCAGCAGTTATAGCGGGAGGAGGTCCTACGAGCAGTACTTC.

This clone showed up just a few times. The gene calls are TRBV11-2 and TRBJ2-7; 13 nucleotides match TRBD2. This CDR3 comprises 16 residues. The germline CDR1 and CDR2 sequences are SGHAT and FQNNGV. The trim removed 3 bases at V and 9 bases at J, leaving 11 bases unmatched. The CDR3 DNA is TGTGCCAGCAGCTTCCTTGGGAGGACTAGCGGGAGTGCGCAGTACTTC. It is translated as CASSFLGRTSGSAQYF.

The CDR3 DNA sequence: TGCGCCAGCAGCCAAGGCCCAACAGGGGGCAATCAGCCCCAGCATTTT. Translating it yields CASSQGPTGGNQPQHF. The chain is built from TRBV4-1 and TRBJ1-5; TRBD1 matches at 7 bases. Trimming removed 1 base from V and 2 bases from J; junction bases left unmatched: 5. The CDR3 consists of 16 residues. The V gene's germline CDR1 is MGHRA and CDR2 YSYEKL.

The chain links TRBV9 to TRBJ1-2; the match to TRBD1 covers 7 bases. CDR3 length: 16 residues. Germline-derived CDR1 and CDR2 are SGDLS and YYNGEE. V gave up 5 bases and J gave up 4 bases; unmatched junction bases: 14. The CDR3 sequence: CASRGPGTADLYGYTF. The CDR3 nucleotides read TGTGCCAGCAGAGGGCCCGGGACAGCAGATCTCTATGGCTACACCTTC.

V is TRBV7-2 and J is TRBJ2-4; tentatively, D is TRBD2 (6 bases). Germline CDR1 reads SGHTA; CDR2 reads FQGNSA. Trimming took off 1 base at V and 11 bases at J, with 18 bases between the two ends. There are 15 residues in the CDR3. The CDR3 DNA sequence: TGTGCCAGCAGCTTAGGACTAGGATGGGCTAGCGTTCAGTACTTC. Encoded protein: CASSLGLGWASVQYF.

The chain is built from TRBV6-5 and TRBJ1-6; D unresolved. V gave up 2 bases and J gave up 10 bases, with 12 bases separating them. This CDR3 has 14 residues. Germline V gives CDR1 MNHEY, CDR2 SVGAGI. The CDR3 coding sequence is TGTGCCAGCAGTTACACGGGGAGTGGATCACCCCTCCACTTT. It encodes CASSYTGSGSPLHF.

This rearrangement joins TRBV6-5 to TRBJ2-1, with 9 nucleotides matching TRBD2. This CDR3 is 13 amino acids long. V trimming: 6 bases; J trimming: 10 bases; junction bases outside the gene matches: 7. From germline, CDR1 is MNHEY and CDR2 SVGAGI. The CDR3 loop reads CASRRTSEREQFF. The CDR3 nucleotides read TGTGCCAGCAGAAGGACTAGCGAGCGCGAGCAGTTCTTC.

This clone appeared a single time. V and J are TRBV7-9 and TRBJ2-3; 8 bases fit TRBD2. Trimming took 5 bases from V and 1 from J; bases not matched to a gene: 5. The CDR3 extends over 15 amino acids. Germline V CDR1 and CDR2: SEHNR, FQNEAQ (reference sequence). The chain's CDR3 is CASSLTGGGTDTQYF. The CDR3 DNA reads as TGTGCCAGCAGCCTGACGGGAGGGGGCACAGATACGCAGTATTTT. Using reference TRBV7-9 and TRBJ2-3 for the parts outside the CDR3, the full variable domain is DTGVSQNPRHKITKRGQNVTFRCDPISEHNRLYWYRQTLGQGPEFLTYFQNEAQLEKSRLLSDRFSAERPKGSFSTLEIQRTEQGDSAMYLCASSLTGGGTDTQYFGPGTRLTVL.

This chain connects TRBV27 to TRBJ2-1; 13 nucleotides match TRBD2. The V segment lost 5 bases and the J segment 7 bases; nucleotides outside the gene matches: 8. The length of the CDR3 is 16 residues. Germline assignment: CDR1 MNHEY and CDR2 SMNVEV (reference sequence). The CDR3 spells CASSPRTSGSMNEQFF. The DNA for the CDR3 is TGTGCCAGCAGTCCCAGGACTAGCGGGAGTATGAATGAGCAGTTCTTC.

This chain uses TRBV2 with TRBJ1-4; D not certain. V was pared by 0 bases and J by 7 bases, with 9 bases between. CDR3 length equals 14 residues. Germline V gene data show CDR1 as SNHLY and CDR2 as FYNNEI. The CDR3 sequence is CASSEASWSEKLFF. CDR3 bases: TGTGCCAGCAGTGAAGCAAGCTGGAGTGAAAAACTGTTTTTT.

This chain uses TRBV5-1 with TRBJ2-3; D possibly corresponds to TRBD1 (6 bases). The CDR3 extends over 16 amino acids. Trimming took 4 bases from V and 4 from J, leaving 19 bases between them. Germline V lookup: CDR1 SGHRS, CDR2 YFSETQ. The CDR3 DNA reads TGCGCCAGCAGCGACCTTACAGGGATTGGAGCAGATACGCAGTATTTT. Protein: CASSDLTGIGADTQYF.

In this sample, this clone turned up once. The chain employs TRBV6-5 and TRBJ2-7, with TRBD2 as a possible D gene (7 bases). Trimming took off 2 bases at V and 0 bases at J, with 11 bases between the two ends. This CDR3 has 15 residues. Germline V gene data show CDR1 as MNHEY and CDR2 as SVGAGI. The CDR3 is CASSYAGEGSYEQYF. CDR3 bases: TGTGCCAGCAGTTACGCAGGGGAGGGCTCCTACGAGCAGTACTTC.

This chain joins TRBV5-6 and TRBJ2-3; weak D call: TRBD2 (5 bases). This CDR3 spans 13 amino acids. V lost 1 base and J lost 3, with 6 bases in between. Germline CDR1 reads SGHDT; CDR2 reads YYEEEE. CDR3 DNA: TGTGCCAGCAGCTTGAGAGGGACAGATACGCAGTATTTT. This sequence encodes CASSLRGTDTQYF.

The CDR3 coding sequence is TGCAGCGTTGAAAGAGGTCAGGGGTACACAGATACGCAGTATTTT. Translating gives CSVERGQGYTDTQYF. V usage is TRBV29-1 and J usage is TRBJ2-3; tentatively, D is TRBD1 (6 bases). From germline, CDR1 is SQVTM and CDR2 ANQGSEA. The CDR3 is 15 amino acids. V was pared by 2 bases and J by 2 bases, with 14 bases between.

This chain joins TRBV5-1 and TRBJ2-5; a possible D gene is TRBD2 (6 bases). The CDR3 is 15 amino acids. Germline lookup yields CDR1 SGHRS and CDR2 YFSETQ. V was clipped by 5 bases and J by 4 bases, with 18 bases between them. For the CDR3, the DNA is TGCGCCAGCAGTCCTACACCTGCTAGCGTAGAGACCCAGTACTTC. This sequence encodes CASSPTPASVETQYF.

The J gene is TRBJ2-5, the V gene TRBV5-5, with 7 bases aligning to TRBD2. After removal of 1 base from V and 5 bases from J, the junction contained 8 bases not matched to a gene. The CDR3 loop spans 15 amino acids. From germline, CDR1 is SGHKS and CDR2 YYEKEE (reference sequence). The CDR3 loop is CASSLYWEGRETQYF. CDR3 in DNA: TGTGCCAGCAGCTTGTATTGGGAGGGCCGGGAGACCCAGTACTTC.